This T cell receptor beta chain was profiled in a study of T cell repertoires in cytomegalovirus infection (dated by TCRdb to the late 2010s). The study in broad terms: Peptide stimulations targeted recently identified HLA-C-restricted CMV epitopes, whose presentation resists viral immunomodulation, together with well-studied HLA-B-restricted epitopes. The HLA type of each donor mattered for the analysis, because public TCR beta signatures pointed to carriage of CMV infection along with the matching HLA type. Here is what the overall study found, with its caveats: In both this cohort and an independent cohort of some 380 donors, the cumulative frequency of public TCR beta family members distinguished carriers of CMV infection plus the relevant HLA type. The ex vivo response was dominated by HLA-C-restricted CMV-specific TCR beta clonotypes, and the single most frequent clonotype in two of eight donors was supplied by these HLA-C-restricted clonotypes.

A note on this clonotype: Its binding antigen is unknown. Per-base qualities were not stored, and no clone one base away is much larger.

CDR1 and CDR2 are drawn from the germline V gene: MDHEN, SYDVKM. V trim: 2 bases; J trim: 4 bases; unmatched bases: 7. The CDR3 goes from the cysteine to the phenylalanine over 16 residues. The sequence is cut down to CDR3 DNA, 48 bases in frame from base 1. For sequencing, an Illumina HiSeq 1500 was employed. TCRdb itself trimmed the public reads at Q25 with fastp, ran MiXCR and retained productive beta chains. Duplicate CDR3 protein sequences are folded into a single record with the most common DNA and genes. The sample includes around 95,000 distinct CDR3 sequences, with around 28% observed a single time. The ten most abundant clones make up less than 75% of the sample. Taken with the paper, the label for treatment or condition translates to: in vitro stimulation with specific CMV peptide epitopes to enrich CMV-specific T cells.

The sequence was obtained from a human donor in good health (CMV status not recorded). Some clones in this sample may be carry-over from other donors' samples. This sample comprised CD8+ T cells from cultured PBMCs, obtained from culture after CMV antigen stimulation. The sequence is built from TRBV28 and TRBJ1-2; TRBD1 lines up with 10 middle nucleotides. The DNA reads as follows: TGTGCCAGCAGTTTAGGGACAGGGGAGGTGAGCTATGGCTACACCTTC. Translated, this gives CASSLGTGEVSYGYTF.